These 27 T cell receptor beta chains were all obtained from the same sample, sequenced in a study of blood T cell repertoires in COVID-19. Assay used: immunoSEQ multiplex PCR; TCRdb lists only in-frame clones, some missing. Found here are tens of thousands of clones, around 79% of them singletons; the top ten hold 35% to 40%. The sequencing sample was made of peripheral blood. These receptors all stem from a woman aged 70-85 years with acute or convalescent COVID-19.

The rearrangement joins TRBV5-1 to TRBJ2-1, with 7 positions matching TRBD2. Germline CDR1 and CDR2: SGHRS and YFSETQ. CDR3 size: 14 residues. J gave up 2 bases and V 4 bases, and 3 bases lay outside the gene matches. The CDR3 nucleotides read TGCGCCAGCAGCGTAAGCGGGACCTACAATGAGCAGTTCTTC. The encoded protein is CASSVSGTYNEQFF.

This clone turned up a few times. This chain joins TRBV18 and TRBJ1-4; D is possibly TRBD1 (5 bases). CDR1 and CDR2 from the germline V gene are KGHSH and LQKENI. With 1 base removed from V and 8 bases from J, the gap between germline ends came to 11 bases. The CDR3 sequence is 14 residues long. CDR3 amino acids: CASSPRRAGEKLFF. The CDR3 DNA reads as TGTGCCAGCTCACCACGCAGGGCAGGAGAAAAACTGTTTTTT.

This clone was picked up one time. The rearrangement uses TRBV6-5 and TRBJ2-6; D ambiguous. This CDR3 comprises 14 residues. The V and J ends lost 5 bases and 4 bases respectively, with 9 bases between them. Germline CDR1 reads MNHEY; CDR2 reads SVGAGI. CDR3 protein: CASSRGTGANVLTF. The CDR3 DNA reads TGTGCCAGCAGTAGAGGCACGGGGGCCAACGTCCTGACTTTC.

The genes are TRBV10-3 and TRBJ1-4, with D hard to call. The CDR3 covers 14 residues. Deletions cut 3 bases from V and 6 bases from J, with 11 bases between. In germline, CDR1 is ENHRY, CDR2 SYGVKD. The CDR3 DNA reads as TGTGCCATCAGTGAAGGAGGGCTGGATGAAAAACTGTTTTTT. Encoded protein: CAISEGGLDEKLFF.

This clone was found once. The V call is TRBV12-3 or TRBV12-4, the J call TRBJ1-3, with unresolved D. V was shortened by 4 bases and J by 1 base, with 5 bases between the two germline ends. This CDR3 comprises 13 residues. The CDR3 region is CASSYTSGNTIYF. The CDR3 DNA sequence: TGTGCCAGCAGTTATACATCTGGAAACACCATATATTTT.

The chain is built from TRBV28 and TRBJ2-5; TRBD1 might be the D (6 bases). This CDR3 comprises 15 residues. Trimming left V 8 bases short and J 3 bases short, with 19 bases between. The germline CDR1 and CDR2 sequences are MDHEN and SYDVKM. The CDR3 coding sequence is TGTGCCAGCCACACCGGGACACAGCCTGAAGAGACCCAGTACTTC. It translates to CASHTGTQPEETQYF.

The chain has TRBV30 and TRBJ1-1, with a tentative D call TRBD1 (6 bases). Trimming cost V 0 bases and J 5 bases, with 19 bases left between them. The CDR3 extends over 16 amino acids. The germline V gene has CDR1 GTSNPN and CDR2 SVGIG (reference sequence). CDR3 region: CAWSVPGGMSRTEAFF. The CDR3, as DNA: TGTGCCTGGAGTGTACCGGGGGGCATGTCGAGGACTGAAGCTTTCTTT.

This rearrangement joins TRBV7-9 to TRBJ2-2, with 9 bases identical to TRBD2. CDR1 SEHNR and CDR2 FQNEAQ come from the germline V gene (reference sequence). Trimming at V came to 3 bases and at J to 1 base, leaving 9 bases not matched to a gene. CDR3 length: 18 amino acids. CDR3 nucleotide sequence: TGTGCCAGCAGCTTCGTAGCGGGGGCCGCACGGAACACCGGGGAGCTGTTTTTT. Its translation: CASSFVAGAARNTGELFF.

The V and J genes are TRBV14 and TRBJ2-1; 10 positions agree with TRBD1. Germline assignment: CDR1 SGHDN and CDR2 FVKESK. With V trimmed by 4 bases and J by 5 bases, 8 bases remained unmatched. The CDR3 is made up of 16 amino acids. CDR3 bases: TGTGCCAGCAGCCCCCGGACAGGGGGAGGCCACAATGAGCAGTTCTTC. Translated, it gives CASSPRTGGGHNEQFF. The full variable domain, in which reference TRBV14 and TRBJ2-1 provide the parts outside the CDR3, is EAGVTQFPSHSVIEKGQTVTLRCDPISGHDNLYWYRRVMGKEIKFLLHFVKESKQDESGMPNNRFLAERTGGTYSTLKVQPAELEDSGVYFCASSPRTGGGHNEQFFGPGTRLTVL.

As regards this clone: A much larger clone differs from this one at a single base, so this may be a read error. Other nucleotide sequences from this sample produce the same CDR3. The gene calls are TRBV7-6 and TRBJ1-3, with D unclear. CDR1 and CDR2 from the germline V gene are SGHVS and FNYEAQ. The length of the CDR3 is 16 residues. The CDR3 loop is CASSPVGAGSGNTIYF. CDR3 sequence (DNA): TGTGCCAGCAGCCCCGTTGGTGCCGGGTCTGGAAACACTATATATTTT.

V is TRBV5-4 and J is TRBJ2-7, with D perhaps TRBD2 (5 bases). Trimming stripped 0 bases from V and 0 bases from J, with 10 bases between. CDR1 SGHNT and CDR2 YYREEE come from the germline V gene (reference sequence). CDR3 length: 15 residues. The CDR3 sequence: CASSLESGSSYEQYF. For the CDR3, the DNA is TGTGCCAGCAGCTTGGAGTCGGGGAGCTCCTACGAGCAGTACTTC.

The rearrangement uses TRBV9 and TRBJ2-5; 9 positions agree with TRBD2. The CDR3 is 15 amino acids. The V segment lost 0 bases and the J segment 5 bases; nucleotides outside the gene matches: 5. Germline CDR1 SGDLS, CDR2 YYNGEE. CDR3 bases: TGTGCCAGCAGCGTAGCTACAAGCGGGGGGGAGACCCAGTACTTC. Its translation: CASSVATSGGETQYF.

This clone was picked up a small number of times. This chain connects TRBV28 to TRBJ1-2; 9 bases are shared with TRBD1. The CDR3 is 15 amino acids. Germline V gives CDR1 MDHEN, CDR2 SYDVKM. J gave up 6 bases and V 5 bases, and 10 bases lay outside the gene matches. The CDR3 is CASSPSGQGGDGYTF. In DNA form, the CDR3 reads TGTGCCAGCAGTCCATCGGGACAGGGAGGTGATGGCTACACCTTC.

This chain joins TRBV18 and TRBJ1-1; D is unclear. With 6 bases removed from V and 1 base from J, the gap between germline ends came to 15 bases. The CDR3 consists of 15 residues. Germline V gives CDR1 KGHSH, CDR2 LQKENI. The CDR3 DNA follows: TGTGCCAGCTCGCTCGCCAAGGGAGGGAACACTGAAGCTTTCTTT. It translates to CASSLAKGGNTEAFF.

The chain recombines TRBV18 with TRBJ2-3, with 9 nucleotides matching TRBD1. Trimming removed 3 bases from V and 2 bases from J; junction bases left unmatched: 12. The CDR3 sequence is 18 residues long. Germline CDR1 is KGHSH and CDR2 is LQKENI. The CDR3 region has the DNA TGTGCCAGCTCACCGGGAATCCGGGACAGGGCCTTCACAGATACGCAGTATTTT. It encodes CASSPGIRDRAFTDTQYF.

The J gene is TRBJ1-1, the V gene TRBV10-2; D gene unclear. The CDR3 consists of 14 residues. Trimming stripped 4 bases from V and 0 bases from J, with 9 bases between. Looked up from germline, CDR1 is WSHSY and CDR2 is SAAADI. DNA for the CDR3: TGCGCCAGCAGTGGTCAGGATGTGAACACTGAAGCTTTCTTT. Translated: CASSGQDVNTEAFF.

The rearrangement uses TRBV5-6 and TRBJ2-2; D perhaps matches TRBD1 (5 bases). CDR3 length: 18 residues. Germline CDR1 and CDR2: SGHDT and YYEEEE. V lost 5 bases and J lost 1, with 21 bases in between. The CDR3 bases are TGTGCCAGCAGACCAGGGATTGGGAAAGATATGAACACCGGGGAGCTGTTTTTT. Translated: CASRPGIGKDMNTGELFF.

The gene calls are TRBV29-1 and TRBJ2-3; 10 bases are a match to TRBD2. The CDR3 consists of 17 residues. Trimming cost V 3 bases and J 1 base; bases outside gene matches: 10. Germline V gene lookup returns CDR1 SQVTM and CDR2 ANQGSEA. DNA for the CDR3: TGCAGCGTTGACAGGCAGGCCGGACTAGCGGGCACAGATACGCAGTATTTT. Translation gives CSVDRQAGLAGTDTQYF.

The chain recombines TRBV5-1 with TRBJ2-1; 8 positions match TRBD1. V lost 3 bases and J lost 7; bases outside the gene matches: 12. The CDR3 runs 16 residues. CDR1 is SGHRS, CDR2 YFSETQ, per germline. CDR3 sequence reads: CASSSRAGGAGNEQFF. The CDR3 bases are TGCGCCAGCAGCTCCCGGGCAGGGGGCGCGGGTAATGAGCAGTTCTTC.

The chain carries TRBV6-5 and TRBJ1-2, with D perhaps TRBD1 (5 bases). Germline V gene sequence: CDR1 MNHEY, CDR2 SVGAGI. The V and J ends lost 0 bases and 3 bases respectively, with 5 bases between them. This CDR3 is 13 amino acids long. CDR3 in amino acids: CASSYSGDYGYTF. For the CDR3, the DNA is TGTGCCAGCAGTTACTCAGGGGACTATGGCTACACCTTC.

This chain joins TRBV18 and TRBJ1-2; tentative D call: TRBD1 (5 bases). Germline V gene data show CDR1 as KGHSH and CDR2 as LQKENI. The CDR3 consists of 13 residues. Trimming shortened V by 3 bases and J by 7 bases, and 12 bases separated the two germline ends. CDR3 sequence reads: CASSPDGGGGYTF. The CDR3 bases are TGTGCCAGCTCACCCGACGGGGGAGGTGGCTACACCTTC.

This clone was counted a single time. Here the CDR3 DNA reads TGTGCCAGCAGCTTAGATCAGGGCACCTCGAAGGAGCAGTACTTC. Translated, it gives CASSLDQGTSKEQYF. The chain employs TRBV7-6 and TRBJ2-7; weak D call: TRBD1 (5 bases). The CDR3 totals 15 residues. Germline V lookup: CDR1 SGHVS, CDR2 FNYEAQ. The V gene lost 1 base and the J gene lost 7 bases, with 17 bases spanning the gap.

CDR3 DNA sequence: TGTGCCAGCAGCTTAGCTTCGGGTGGCCTAGGTCTCCACTTT. Protein product: CASSLASGGLGLHF. The V call is TRBV7-2, the J call TRBJ1-6; D not certain. Trimming stripped 0 bases from V and 16 bases from J, with 16 bases between. CDR3 size: 14 residues. CDR1 is SGHTA and CDR2 is FQGNSA in the germline V gene. Variable domain in full (rest from reference TRBV7-2 and TRBJ1-6): GAGVSQSPSNKVTEKGKDVELRCDPISGHTALYWYRQSLGQGLEFLIYFQGNSAPDKSGLPSDRFSAERTGGSVSTLTIQRTQQEDSAVYLCASSLASGGLGLHFGNGTRLTVT.

The V gene is TRBV6-1, the J gene TRBJ1-3, with TRBD1 matching over 7 bases. The J segment lost 0 bases and the V segment lost 3 bases, leaving 5 bases of the junction unmatched. CDR1 MNHNS and CDR2 SASEGT come from the germline V gene. The CDR3 extends over 16 amino acids. DNA for the CDR3: TGTGCCAGCAGTGAGGGACAGTGGATCTCTGGAAACACCATATATTTT. Its translation is CASSEGQWISGNTIYF.

This clone is a singleton in its sample. The chain carries TRBV5-1 and TRBJ2-2, with 10 bases aligning to TRBD2. CDR3 size: 17 residues. CDR1 is SGHRS, CDR2 YFSETQ, per germline. V lost 4 bases to trimming and J lost 0 bases; unmatched junction nucleotides: 6. This chain's CDR3 is CASSPGLAATNTGELFF. As DNA, the CDR3 is TGCGCCAGCAGCCCCGGACTAGCGGCCACGAACACCGGGGAGCTGTTTTTT. Using reference TRBV5-1 and TRBJ2-2 for the parts outside the CDR3, the full variable domain is KAGVTQTPRYLIKTRGQQVTLSCSPISGHRSVSWYQQTPGQGLQFLFEYFSETQRNKGNFPGRFSGRQFSNSRSEMNVSTLELGDSALYLCASSPGLAATNTGELFFGEGSRLTVL.

The rearrangement links TRBV12-5 to TRBJ2-7, with 7 positions matching TRBD1. Germline assignment: CDR1 LGHNT and CDR2 FRNRAP. The CDR3 contains 16 residues. The trim removed 3 bases at V and 4 bases at J, leaving 12 bases unmatched. In DNA form, the CDR3 reads TGTGCTAGTGGTTTCGACTCGGGGACAGTGATATACGAGCAGTACTTC. Translating gives CASGFDSGTVIYEQYF.

The chain uses TRBV6-1 and TRBJ1-1, with D unresolved. V was clipped by 2 bases and J by 5 bases, with 12 bases between them. The CDR3 consists of 14 residues. CDR1 is MNHNS, CDR2 SASEGT, per germline. CDR3 amino acids: CASSELRVGTEAFF. The CDR3 coding sequence is TGTGCCAGCAGTGAACTTCGGGTAGGAACTGAAGCTTTCTTT.